Listed below are T cell receptor beta chains from one sample, sequenced in a study of blood T cell repertoires in COVID-19. The assay was immunoSEQ multiplex PCR, and TCRdb's table has in-frame clones only and misses some. Counted here are about 68,000 clones, more than 85% occurring once; the ten biggest clones make up less than 9%. The sequencing sample was made of peripheral blood. These receptor sequences come from a man in his forties or fifties with COVID-19, enrolled during active disease. Each CDR3 is given with its conserved first and last residue. Fields, in order: D gene, V gene, clone size, J gene, CDR3 protein, CDR3 DNA. The D gene is left open where the match is weak. Size is omitted from some rows. Given values are once, few, many or a class for expanded clones.

d_gene: TRBD1; v_gene: TRBV6-5; abundance: once; j_gene: TRBJ1-4; CDR3aa: CASSTQGGYEKLFF; CDR3nt: TGTGCCAGCAGTACGCAGGGGGGCTACGAAAAACTGTTTTTT
d_gene: NA; v_gene: TRBV29-1; abundance: NA; j_gene: TRBJ1-1; CDR3aa: CSVGDRLAEAFF; CDR3nt: TGCAGCGTTGGTGACAGGCTGGCTGAAGCTTTCTTT
d_gene: TRBD1; v_gene: TRBV28; abundance: once; j_gene: TRBJ1-5; CDR3aa: CASSPGGTGANQPQHF; CDR3nt: TGTGCCAGCAGTCCCGGGGGGACAGGGGCAAATCAGCCCCAGCATTTT
d_gene: TRBD2; v_gene: TRBV2; abundance: NA; j_gene: TRBJ2-5; CDR3aa: CASGGLAGAETQYF; CDR3nt: TGTGCCAGTGGGGGGCTAGCGGGGGCAGAGACCCAGTACTTC
d_gene: NA; v_gene: TRBV5-6; abundance: NA; j_gene: TRBJ1-6; CDR3aa: CASSSLEESYNSPLHF; CDR3nt: TGTGCCAGCAGCTCCCTCGAGGAGTCCTATAATTCACCCCTCCACTTT
d_gene: NA; v_gene: TRBV6-5; abundance: NA; j_gene: TRBJ2-1; CDR3aa: CASTARYPYNEQFF; CDR3nt: TGTGCCAGCACGGCGAGGTACCCCTACAATGAGCAGTTCTTC
d_gene: NA; v_gene: TRBV7-9; abundance: NA; j_gene: TRBJ1-3; CDR3aa: CASSLAGLAGNTIYF; CDR3nt: TGTGCCAGCAGCTTAGCTGGACTGGCTGGAAACACCATATATTTT
d_gene: TRBD1; v_gene: TRBV2; abundance: once; j_gene: TRBJ1-5; CDR3aa: CASTVGQGSQPQHF; CDR3nt: TGTGCCAGCACCGTTGGACAGGGAAGTCAGCCCCAGCATTTT
d_gene: NA; v_gene: TRBV30; abundance: once; j_gene: TRBJ1-4; CDR3aa: CAWSETATNEKLFF; CDR3nt: TGTGCCTGGAGCGAGACAGCAACTAATGAAAAACTGTTTTTT
d_gene: TRBD1; v_gene: TRBV7-9; abundance: NA; j_gene: TRBJ2-2; CDR3aa: CASIIQGAHTGELFF; CDR3nt: TGTGCCAGCATCATACAGGGGGCGCACACCGGGGAGCTGTTTTTT
d_gene: NA; v_gene: TRBV5-6; abundance: NA; j_gene: TRBJ1-6; CDR3aa: CASSYSGLRYNSPLHF; CDR3nt: TGTGCCAGCAGCTATTCCGGACTCCGCTATAATTCACCCCTCCACTTT
d_gene: TRBD2; v_gene: TRBV11-3; abundance: NA; j_gene: TRBJ2-2; CDR3aa: CASSFSLGLAGRKNTGELFF; CDR3nt: TGTGCCAGCAGCTTCTCTCTTGGGCTAGCGGGGAGAAAGAACACCGGGGAGCTGTTTTTT